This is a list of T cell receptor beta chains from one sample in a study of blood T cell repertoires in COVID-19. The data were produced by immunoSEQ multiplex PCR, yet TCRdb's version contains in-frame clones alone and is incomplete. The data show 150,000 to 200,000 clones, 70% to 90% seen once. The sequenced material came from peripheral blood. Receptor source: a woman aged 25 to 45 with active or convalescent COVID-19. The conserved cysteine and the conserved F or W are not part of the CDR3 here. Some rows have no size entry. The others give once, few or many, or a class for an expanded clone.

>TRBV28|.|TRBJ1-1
ASRQTGVYTEAF
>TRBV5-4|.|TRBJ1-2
ASSFGTGYGYT
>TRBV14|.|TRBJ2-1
ASSREAGSSYNEQF
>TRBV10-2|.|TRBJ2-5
ACCRVGQGRETQY
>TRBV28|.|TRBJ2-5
ASSLGRGEETQY
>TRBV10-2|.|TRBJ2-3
ASRTAGGSTDTQY
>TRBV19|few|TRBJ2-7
ASRGGITYEQY
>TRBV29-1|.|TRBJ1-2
SVESNGGNYGYT
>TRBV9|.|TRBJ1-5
ASSVEGGNQPQH
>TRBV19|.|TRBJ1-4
ASSRDRGEKLF
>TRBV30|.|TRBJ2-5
AWSPLIAETQY
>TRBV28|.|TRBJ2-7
ASSLPGQSNYEQY
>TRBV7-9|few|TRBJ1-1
ASSLGDRIEAF